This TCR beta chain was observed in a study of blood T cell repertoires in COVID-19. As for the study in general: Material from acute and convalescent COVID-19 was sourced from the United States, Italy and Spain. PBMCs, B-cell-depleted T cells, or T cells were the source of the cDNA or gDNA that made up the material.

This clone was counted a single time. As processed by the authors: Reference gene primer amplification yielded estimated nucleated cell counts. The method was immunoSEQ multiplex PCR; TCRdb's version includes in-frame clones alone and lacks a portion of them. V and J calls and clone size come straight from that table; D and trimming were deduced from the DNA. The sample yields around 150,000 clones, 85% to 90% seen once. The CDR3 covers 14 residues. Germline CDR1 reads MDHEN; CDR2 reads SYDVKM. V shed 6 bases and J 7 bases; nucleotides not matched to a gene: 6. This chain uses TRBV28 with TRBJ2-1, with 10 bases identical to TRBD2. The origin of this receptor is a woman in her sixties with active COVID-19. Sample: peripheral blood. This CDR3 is CASRSSGRDNEQFF. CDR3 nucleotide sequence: TGTGCCAGCAGATCTAGCGGGAGAGATAATGAGCAGTTCTTC.